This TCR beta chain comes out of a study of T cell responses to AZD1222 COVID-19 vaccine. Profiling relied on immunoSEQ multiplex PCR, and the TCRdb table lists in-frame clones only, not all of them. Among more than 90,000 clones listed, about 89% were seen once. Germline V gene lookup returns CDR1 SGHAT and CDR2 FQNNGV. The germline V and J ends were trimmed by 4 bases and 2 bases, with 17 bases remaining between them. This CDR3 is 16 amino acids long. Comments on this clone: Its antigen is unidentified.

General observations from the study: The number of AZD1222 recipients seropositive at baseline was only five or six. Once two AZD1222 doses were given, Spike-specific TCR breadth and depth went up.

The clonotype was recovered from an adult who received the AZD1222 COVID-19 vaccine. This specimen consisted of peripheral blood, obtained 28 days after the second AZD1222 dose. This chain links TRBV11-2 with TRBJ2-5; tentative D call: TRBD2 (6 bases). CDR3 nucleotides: TGTGCCAGCAGCTACCCTCGCGGGGTCGCGCAAGAGACCCAGTACTTC. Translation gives CASSYPRGVAQETQYF.